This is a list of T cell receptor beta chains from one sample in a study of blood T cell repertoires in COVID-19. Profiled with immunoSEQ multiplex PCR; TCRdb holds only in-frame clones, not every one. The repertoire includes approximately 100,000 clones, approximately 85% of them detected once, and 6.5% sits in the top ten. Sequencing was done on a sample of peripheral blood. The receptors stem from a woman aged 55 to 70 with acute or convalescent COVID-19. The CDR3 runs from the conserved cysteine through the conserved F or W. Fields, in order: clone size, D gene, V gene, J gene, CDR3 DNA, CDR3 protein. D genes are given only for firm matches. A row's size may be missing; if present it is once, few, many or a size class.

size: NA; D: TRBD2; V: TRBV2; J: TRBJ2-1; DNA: TGTGCCAGCAAACCCGGGACTAGCTTGAATGAGCAGTTCTTC; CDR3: CASKPGTSLNEQFF
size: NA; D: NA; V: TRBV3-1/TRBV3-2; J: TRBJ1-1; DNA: TGTGCCAGCAGCCAAGATTACAGGCCACGTCGTGCTTTCTTT; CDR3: CASSQDYRPRRAFF
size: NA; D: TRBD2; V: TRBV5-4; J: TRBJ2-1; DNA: TGTGCCAGCAGCTTGGAACTAGCGGGGGAGCAGTTCTTC; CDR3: CASSLELAGEQFF
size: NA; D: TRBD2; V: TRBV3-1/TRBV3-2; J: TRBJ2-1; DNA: TGTGCCAGCAGCCAAGCCCTAGCGGGGAATGAGCAGTTCTTC; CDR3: CASSQALAGNEQFF
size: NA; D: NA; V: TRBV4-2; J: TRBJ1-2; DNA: TGTGCCAGCAGCCAAGATAATGAGGTTAGAATAACCGGTGGCTACACCTTC; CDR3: CASSQDNEVRITGGYTF
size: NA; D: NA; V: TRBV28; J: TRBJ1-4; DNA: TGTGCCAGCAGTTTATCCGGGATGAATGAAAAACTGTTTTTT; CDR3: CASSLSGMNEKLFF
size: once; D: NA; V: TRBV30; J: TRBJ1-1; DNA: TGTGCCTGGAGTGTAGGGGGACACACGAACACTGAAGCTTTCTTT; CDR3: CAWSVGGHTNTEAFF
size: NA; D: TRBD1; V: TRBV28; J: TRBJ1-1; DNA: TGTGCCAGCACCGGGACAGGGAACACTGAAGCTTTCTTT; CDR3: CASTGTGNTEAFF
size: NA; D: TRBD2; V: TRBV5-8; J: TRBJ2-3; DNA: TGTGCCAGCAGCTTGTCGGGGAGGGGCACAGATACGCAGTATTTT; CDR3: CASSLSGRGTDTQYF
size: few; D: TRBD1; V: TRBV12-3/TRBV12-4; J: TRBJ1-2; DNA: TGTGCCAGCAACCGACAGGGTAACTATGGCTACACCTTC; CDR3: CASNRQGNYGYTF
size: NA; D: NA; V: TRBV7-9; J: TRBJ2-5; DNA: TGTGCCAGCAGCTCCTCCGGTTTCGAGTACCAAGAGACCCAGTACTTC; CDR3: CASSSSGFEYQETQYF
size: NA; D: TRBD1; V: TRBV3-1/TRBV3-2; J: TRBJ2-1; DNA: TGTGCCAGCAGCCACACCGGGACAGATTTGTACAATGAGCAGTTCTTC; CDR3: CASSHTGTDLYNEQFF
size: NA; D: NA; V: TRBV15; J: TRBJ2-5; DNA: TGTGCCACCAGCAGAGATGGGTCCCGGGATGAGACCCAGTACTTC; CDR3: CATSRDGSRDETQYF
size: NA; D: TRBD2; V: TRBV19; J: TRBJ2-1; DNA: TGTGCCAGTAGGTCCCCCGGGACTAGAGCCTACAATGAGCAGTTCTTC; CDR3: CASRSPGTRAYNEQFF
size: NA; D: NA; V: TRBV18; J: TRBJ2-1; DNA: TGTGCCAGCTCACCACTCCAGGGCTACAATGAGCAGTTCTTC; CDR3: CASSPLQGYNEQFF
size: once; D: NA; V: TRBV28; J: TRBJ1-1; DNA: TGTGCCAGCAGTTCGGGGGGGACGGATGGCACTGAAGCTTTCTTT; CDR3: CASSSGGTDGTEAFF
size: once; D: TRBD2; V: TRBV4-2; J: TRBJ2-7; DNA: TGTGCCAGCAGCCAAGATTCGGGACTAGCGAGCTACGAGCAGTACTTC; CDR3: CASSQDSGLASYEQYF
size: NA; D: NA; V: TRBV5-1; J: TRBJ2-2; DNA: TGCGCCAGCAGCCCAGGGACTCCCAGTCGTTACACCGGGGAGCTGTTTTTT; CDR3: CASSPGTPSRYTGELFF
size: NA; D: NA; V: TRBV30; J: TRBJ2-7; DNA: TGTGCCTGGAGTCGCCAGGGGTACGAGCAGTACTTC; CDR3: CAWSRQGYEQYF
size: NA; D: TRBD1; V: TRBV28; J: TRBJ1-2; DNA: TGTGCCAGCAGTTTCCCCCAGGGGGCTAACTATGGCTACACCTTC; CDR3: CASSFPQGANYGYTF